This is a list of T cell receptor beta chains from one sample in a study of blood T cell repertoires in COVID-19. Assay used: immunoSEQ multiplex PCR; TCRdb lists only in-frame clones, some missing. The data show 150,000 to 200,000 clones, 85% seen once. The source material was peripheral blood. These receptors were obtained from a human donor with acute or convalescent COVID-19. The donor label of this sample is uncertain. Both conserved end residues are part of each CDR3. The order of the fields is D gene, J gene, V gene, clone size, CDR3 DNA, CDR3 protein. D genes are given only for firm matches. Clone size, where shown, is once, few, many, or a class for clones that have expanded.

TRBD2	TRBJ2-3	TRBV5-1	.	TGCGCCAGCAGCTTTAACCCGCGGGGGTCTAGCACAGATACGCAGTATTTT	CASSFNPRGSSTDTQYF
.	TRBJ2-1	TRBV19	.	TGTGCCAGTATGAGTCAGGGAGGAATCAATGAGCAGTTCTTC	CASMSQGGINEQFF
TRBD2	TRBJ2-3	TRBV7-9	.	TGTGCCAGCAGCCGAACCACTAGCGGGGGGCGCGTAGATACGCAGTATTTT	CASSRTTSGGRVDTQYF
.	TRBJ1-1	TRBV12-3/TRBV12-4	once	TGTGCCAGCAGCGTGACAGCGAACACTGAAGCTTTCTTT	CASSVTANTEAFF
.	TRBJ2-6	TRBV4-2	.	TGTGCCAGCAGCCGAGAGACAGGAACGGGCTCTGGGGCCAACGTCCTGACTTTC	CASSRETGTGSGANVLTF
.	TRBJ1-1	TRBV29-1	.	TGCAGCGTTTACAGTGTGCCGAACACTGAAGCTTTCTTT	CSVYSVPNTEAFF
.	TRBJ1-4	TRBV7-7	.	TGTGCCAGCAGCCCCGGCGCGACAGGTCGAGAAAAACTGTTTTTT	CASSPGATGREKLFF
.	TRBJ1-2	TRBV11-2	.	TGTGCCAGCAGCAACGGACAGCTCTATGGCTACACCTTC	CASSNGQLYGYTF
.	TRBJ2-3	TRBV7-9	.	TGTGCCAGCAGCCCCCACGGGGAGGGCACAGATACGCAGTATTTT	CASSPHGEGTDTQYF
.	TRBJ2-3	TRBV6-5	.	TGTGCCACCCAGGACGGGATCTTCACAGATACGCAGTATTTT	CATQDGIFTDTQYF
.	TRBJ2-7	TRBV18	.	TGTGCCAGCTCACTTCAGCAGGGGTACGAGCAGTACTTC	CASSLQQGYEQYF
.	TRBJ1-4	TRBV4-1	.	TGCGCCAGCAGCCAAGCTCTGGACTATGAAAAACTGTTTTTT	CASSQALDYEKLFF
.	TRBJ2-7	TRBV10-2	once	TGCGCCAGCGGGGAGGCAGCCAACTACGAGCAGTACTTC	CASGEAANYEQYF
.	TRBJ2-7	TRBV6-2/TRBV6-3	few	TGTGCCAGCAGCCGCATCGCGGGGACAGAGTCCTACGAGCAGTACTTC	CASSRIAGTESYEQYF
.	TRBJ2-5	TRBV2	once	TGTGCCAGCAGTGACATGGGGCCTCAAGGGACCCAGTACTTC	CASSDMGPQGTQYF
.	TRBJ1-2	TRBV10-3	.	TGTGCCATCAATAAGGGGGCTAACTATGGCTACACCTTC	CAINKGANYGYTF
.	TRBJ1-5	TRBV10-3	.	TGTGCCATCAGTACAATGGGGCAAAATCAGCCCCAGCATTTT	CAISTMGQNQPQHF
.	TRBJ1-4	TRBV2	few	TGTGCCAGCAGGGGCGAAAATGAAAAACTGTTTTTT	CASRGENEKLFF
.	TRBJ2-7	TRBV11-2	.	TGTGCCAGCAGTCGACCGGGACGGACTACCTACGAGCAGTACTTC	CASSRPGRTTYEQYF
.	TRBJ2-2	TRBV7-2	.	TGTGCCAGCAGCCGCGACTCCCCCCGGGGGGAGCTGTTTTTT	CASSRDSPRGELFF
TRBD1	TRBJ2-7	TRBV7-8	.	TGTGCCAGCAGCAGACGGGACAGGGCCTACGAGCAGTACTTC	CASSRRDRAYEQYF
.	TRBJ1-5	TRBV18	.	TGTGCCAGCTCACCGCGAGATCAGCCCCAGCATTTT	CASSPRDQPQHF
TRBD1	TRBJ2-2	TRBV18	.	TGTGCCAGCTCACCTATGGGACAGGGAAACACCGGGGAGCTGTTTTTT	CASSPMGQGNTGELFF
TRBD1	TRBJ1-4	TRBV7-2	few	TGTGCCAGCAGGAGGCAGGGGGCGGCAAAACTGTTTTTT	CASRRQGAAKLFF
TRBD1	TRBJ1-4	TRBV5-4	.	TGTGCCACTAGGGGCACAGGGGGAGAGGAAAAACTGTTTTTT	CATRGTGGEEKLFF